The 12 T cell receptor beta chains presented below share a single source sample, sequenced in a study of cytomegalovirus exposure and HLA in healthy donors. Primers: 60 Vbeta forward and 13 Jbeta reverse. This table comes from immunoSEQ multiplex PCR, and its TCRdb copy is limited to in-frame clones, with some not included. The table shows about 170,000 clones, with roughly three quarters occurring only once. The sequencing sample was made of PBMCs. These receptors were collected from a woman in her 50s in good health and CMV-seronegative.

The chain has TRBV7-9 and TRBJ2-5; no clear D gene. The ends were cut back, 6 bases at V and 2 bases at J, with 10 bases in the middle. This CDR3 comprises 13 residues. Germline assignment: CDR1 SEHNR and CDR2 FQNEAQ (reference sequence). The CDR3 spells CASSLNRQETQYF. The CDR3 region has the DNA TGTGCCAGCAGTTTAAATAGACAAGAGACCCAGTACTTC.

CDR3 in DNA: TGTGCCAGTAGTTTGTCACTAGCGGGGACACTACGAGAGCAGTACTTC. Its protein is CASSLSLAGTLREQYF. This chain uses TRBV19 with TRBJ2-7, with 10 bases that match TRBD2. Unmatched junction bases numbered 14, after V lost 5 bases and J lost 7 bases. Looked up from germline, CDR1 is LNHDA and CDR2 is SQIVND (reference sequence). The CDR3 length is 16 residues.

This sequence joins TRBV18 and TRBJ2-7; D unclear. The CDR3 is 15 residues long. V shed 0 bases and J shed 3 bases, with 12 bases lying between them. Germline V CDR1 and CDR2: KGHSH, LQKENI. The CDR3 nucleotides are TGTGCCAGCTCACCACCGGCGGCCCGGAGCTACGAGCAGTACTTC. Translating gives CASSPPAARSYEQYF.

The chain has TRBV6-1 and TRBJ1-4; 8 bases align to TRBD1. CDR3 length equals 13 residues. V shed 7 bases, J shed 8 bases, and the junction held 6 bases outside the gene matches. Germline lookup yields CDR1 MNHNS and CDR2 SASEGT. The CDR3 DNA sequence: TGTGCCAGCAAACTGTACAGGGGGGAAAAACTGTTTTTT. It translates to CASKLYRGEKLFF.

Only a few counts were recorded for this clone. The V and J genes are TRBV19 and TRBJ2-1; 7 bases are shared with TRBD1. Unmatched junction bases numbered 16, after V lost 4 bases and J lost 10 bases. The CDR3 runs to 16 residues. CDR1 LNHDA and CDR2 SQIVND come from the germline V gene (reference sequence). DNA of the CDR3: TGTGCCAGTAGTACCCAGACAGGGACCATACCTAGGGAGCAGTTCTTC. Residues: CASSTQTGTIPREQFF.

This clone was seen once. This rearrangement joins TRBV4-2 to TRBJ1-1; 8 bases fit TRBD1. With 0 bases clipped from V and 6 bases from J, the junction kept 6 bases outside the gene matches. The germline CDR1 and CDR2 sequences are LGHNA and YNFKEQ. This CDR3 is built from 15 residues. The CDR3 protein is CASSQEQGAGAEAFF. CDR3 nucleotide sequence: TGTGCCAGCAGCCAAGAGCAGGGGGCGGGGGCTGAAGCTTTCTTT.

This rearrangement joins TRBV6-6 to TRBJ2-3; 11 nucleotides line up with TRBD2. The CDR3 runs 15 residues. The J segment lost 2 bases and the V segment lost 6 bases, leaving 4 bases of the junction unmatched. CDR1 and CDR2 (germline): MNHNY, SVGAGI (reference sequence). CDR3 sequence: CASRSSGGNTDTQYF. CDR3 in DNA: TGTGCCAGCAGGTCTAGCGGGGGGAACACAGATACGCAGTATTTT.

In its sample, this clone was seen once. V and J are TRBV7-2 and TRBJ2-3, with 9 bases lining up with TRBD2. The CDR3 runs 16 residues. Germline V gene data show CDR1 as SGHTA and CDR2 as FQGNSA. The J segment lost 6 bases and the V segment lost 5 bases, leaving 12 bases of the junction unmatched. CDR3 protein: CASSQRRSGRKDTQYF. The CDR3 DNA reads TGTGCCAGCAGCCAACGTCGAAGCGGGAGGAAGGATACGCAGTATTTT. Variable domain in full (rest from reference TRBV7-2 and TRBJ2-3): GAGVSQSPSNKVTEKGKDVELRCDPISGHTALYWYRQSLGQGLEFLIYFQGNSAPDKSGLPSDRFSAERTGGSVSTLTIQRTQQEDSAVYLCASSQRRSGRKDTQYFGPGTRLTVL.

This clone appeared a single time. The sample contains more than one DNA sequence encoding this CDR3. This chain uses TRBV2 with TRBJ1-5, with D unresolved. Looked up from germline, CDR1 is SNHLY and CDR2 is FYNNEI. This CDR3 is 13 amino acids long. The V end was cut by 3 bases, the J end by 1 base, with 4 bases between. CDR3 DNA sequence: TGTGCCAGCAGTGATCGGAGCAATCAGCCCCAGCATTTT. Translated, it gives CASSDRSNQPQHF. The whole variable domain, filled in from reference TRBV2 and TRBJ1-5, reads EPEVTQTPSHQVTQMGQEVILRCVPISNHLYFYWYRQILGQKVEFLVSFYNNEISEKSEIFDDQFSVERPDGSNFTLKIRSTKLEDSAMYFCASSDRSNQPQHFGDGTRLSIL.

This clone ranks as medium-sized (0.01 to 0.1%). The chain carries TRBV6-6 and TRBJ1-2, with D possibly matching TRBD1 (6 bases). CDR3 length: 13 amino acids. The V end was cut by 7 bases, the J end by 8 bases, with 17 bases between. Germline V gives CDR1 MNHNY, CDR2 SVGAGI (reference sequence). The CDR3 nucleotides are TGTGCCAGCACCTCAGCGGCAGGGGTCGGCTACACCTTC. Its protein product is CASTSAAGVGYTF.

V is TRBV7-9 and J is TRBJ1-2, with D perhaps TRBD1 (5 bases). The germline V and J ends were trimmed by 3 bases and 4 bases, with 9 bases remaining between them. Germline loops: CDR1 SEHNR, CDR2 FQNEAQ (reference sequence). The CDR3 covers 13 residues. The CDR3 region is CASSLGGGYGYTF. The CDR3 bases are TGTGCCAGCAGCTTGGGGGGGGGCTATGGCTACACCTTC.

This chain links TRBV2 with TRBJ2-2; TRBD2 might be the D (5 bases). CDR1 is SNHLY and CDR2 is FYNNEI in the germline V gene. V lost 2 bases to trimming and J lost 9 bases, with 13 bases between them. The CDR3 is made up of 14 amino acids. The CDR3: CASSENTGTRELFF. CDR3 DNA: TGTGCCAGCAGTGAAAATACGGGAACCAGGGAGCTGTTTTTT.